One and the same sample provided the 29 T cell receptor beta chains below, sequenced in a study of human T cells and chemical hapten exposure. Described time point: patch test 3, about 24 weeks after DPC sensitization. Indicated treatment: therapeutic diphenylcyclopropenone sensitization with weekly scalp DPC. TCRdb reprocessed the RACE reads with MiXCR, giving one entry per CDR3 protein. Of about 170,000 distinct CDR3 sequences in the sample, around a quarter were seen once. Here the sequenced sample was whole blood, taken in connection with sensitization to the hapten diphenylcyclopropenone (DPC). The source of these receptors is a woman under 30 with alopecia areata. Some clones in this sample may be carry-over from other donors' samples.

This clonotype was picked up many times. The chain carries TRBV28 and TRBJ2-1; D is ambiguous. V was trimmed by 7 bases and J by 6 bases, leaving 13 bases between them. Germline CDR1 reads MDHEN; CDR2 reads SYDVKM. This CDR3 comprises 13 residues. The CDR3 protein is CASTQGLLNEQFF. The CDR3 DNA sequence: TGTGCCAGCACCCAAGGGTTACTCAATGAGCAGTTCTTC.

This clonotype was recorded a few times. Just one base apart from a much larger clone, this may be a read error. The chain combines TRBV28 with TRBJ2-2; D is ambiguous. Looked up from germline, CDR1 is MDHEN and CDR2 is SYDVKM. The CDR3 is made up of 13 amino acids. The germline V and J ends were trimmed by 6 bases and 1 base, with 6 bases remaining between them. CDR3 residues: CASRDGNTGELFF. The CDR3 DNA follows: TGTGCCAGCAGGGACGGGAACACCGGGGAGCTGTTTTTT.

The chain links TRBV5-1 to TRBJ2-2; D possibly uses TRBD1 or TRBD2 (6 bases each). CDR1 SGHRS and CDR2 YFSETQ come from the germline V gene. Trimming stripped 4 bases from V and 2 bases from J, with 15 bases between. The CDR3 is 16 amino acids. The CDR3 coding sequence is TGCGCCAGCAGCCTACGCGGGACATTCAACACCGGGGAGCTGTTTTTT. It codes for CASSLRGTFNTGELFF.

The sample holds a few counts of this clonotype. V usage is TRBV7-3 and J usage is TRBJ2-3, with 14 bases aligning to TRBD2. This CDR3 contains 17 residues. Trimming cost V 1 base and J 4 bases; bases outside gene matches: 4. Per the germline V gene, CDR1 is SGHTA and CDR2 is FQGTGA. CDR3 in amino acids: CASSLRGLAGVADTQYF. The CDR3 coding sequence is TGTGCCAGCAGCTTAAGGGGACTAGCGGGAGTCGCAGATACGCAGTATTTT.

The chain couples TRBV12-3 or TRBV12-4 to TRBJ1-6, with 7 bases matching TRBD1. The V segment lost 6 bases and the J segment 9 bases; nucleotides outside the gene matches: 8. This CDR3 region has 14 residues. Here the CDR3 reads CASSPGQWGSPLHF. CDR3 sequence (DNA): TGTGCCAGCAGCCCGGGACAGTGGGGTTCACCCCTCCACTTT.

The chain has TRBV10-3 and TRBJ2-4; 11 bases align to TRBD1. Trimming cost V 7 bases and J 5 bases; bases outside gene matches: 4. Germline values: CDR1 ENHRY, CDR2 SYGVKD. The CDR3 consists of 14 residues. The CDR3 protein is CAIKGQGAQNIQYF. In DNA form, the CDR3 reads TGTGCCATCAAAGGACAGGGGGCACAAAACATTCAGTACTTC.

V is TRBV3-1 and J is TRBJ2-1, with 13 bases lining up with TRBD2. CDR1 and CDR2 from the germline V gene are LGHDT and YNNKEL (reference sequence). This CDR3 contains 16 residues. V lost 4 bases, J lost 4 bases, and 4 bases stayed unmatched. The CDR3 region is CASSPGLAGVYNEQFF. Written as DNA, the CDR3 is TGTGCCAGCAGCCCTGGACTAGCGGGAGTGTACAATGAGCAGTTCTTC.

The chain links TRBV19 to TRBJ2-6, with D hard to call. V dropped 11 bases and J dropped 4 bases, with 3 bases sitting between them. The CDR3 is 10 residues long. Germline lookup yields CDR1 LNHDA and CDR2 SQIVND (reference sequence). The CDR3 sequence: CASGANVLTF. CDR3 sequence (DNA): TGTGCCTCCGGGGCCAACGTCCTGACTTTC.

The gene calls are TRBV11-2 and TRBJ2-3; 7 nucleotides agree with TRBD2. Losses at the gene ends were 2 bases for V and 7 bases for J; bases not matched to a gene: 9. CDR1 is SGHAT and CDR2 is FQNNGV in the germline V gene. The CDR3 loop spans 15 amino acids. Here the CDR3 DNA reads TGTGCCAGCAGCTTAACTGGCGGGGGTTTAAATACGCAGTATTTT. Protein product: CASSLTGGGLNTQYF.

The chain uses TRBV20-1 and TRBJ1-1; no clear D. This CDR3 spans 12 amino acids. In germline, CDR1 is DFQATT, CDR2 SNEGSKA (reference sequence). Trimming removed 6 bases from V and 4 bases from J, with 12 bases in between. CDR3 coding DNA: TGCAGTGCCCGGGCAGGAGCCACTGAAGCTTTCTTT. Its protein is CSARAGATEAFF.

V is TRBV20-1 and J is TRBJ2-7; 10 bases agree with TRBD1. Looked up from germline, CDR1 is DFQATT and CDR2 is SNEGSKA (reference sequence). The CDR3 spans 15 residues. The junction had 5 bases not matched to a gene; V was cut back by 0 bases and J by 3 bases. CDR3: CSARDGGTGDYEQYF. In DNA form, the CDR3 reads TGCAGTGCTAGAGATGGGGGGACAGGGGACTACGAGCAGTACTTC.

This clonotype came up a few times. J is TRBJ1-1 and V is TRBV20-1; D is uncertain. CDR1 and CDR2 (germline): DFQATT, SNEGSKA (reference sequence). The CDR3 has 11 amino acids. With 4 bases removed from V and 8 bases from J, the gap between germline ends came to 11 bases. CDR3 sequence (DNA): TGCAGTGCTACCTTGGGGTTAGAAGCTTTCTTT. This encodes CSATLGLEAFF.

The genes are TRBV18 and TRBJ1-5; 8 positions match TRBD1. Germline-derived CDR1 and CDR2 are KGHSH and LQKENI. With V trimmed by 1 base and J by 4 bases, 3 bases remained unmatched. This CDR3 has 15 amino acids. The CDR3 nucleotides read TGTGCCAGCTCACCACTTGGACAGGGTAATCAGCCCCAGCATTTT. Protein: CASSPLGQGNQPQHF.

The chain couples TRBV7-2 to TRBJ2-7; 12 bases fit TRBD2. The CDR3 consists of 17 residues. With V trimmed by 5 bases and J by 2 bases, 10 bases remained unmatched. Per the germline V gene, CDR1 is SGHTA and CDR2 is FQGNSA. CDR3 region: CASSHFTSGGPTYEQYF. In nucleotides, the CDR3 is TGTGCCAGCAGCCACTTCACTAGCGGGGGGCCAACCTACGAGCAGTACTTC.

This chain links TRBV27 with TRBJ2-5; D unresolved. This CDR3 has 14 residues. Trimming removed 2 bases at V and 7 bases at J, with 14 bases between. Germline-derived CDR1 and CDR2 are MNHEY and SMNVEV (reference sequence). The CDR3 sequence: CASSLRVPLVTQYF. As DNA, the CDR3 is TGTGCCAGCAGTTTACGGGTCCCCTTGGTGACCCAGTACTTC.

The chain couples TRBV2 to TRBJ1-1; unclear D gene. This CDR3 contains 14 residues. Germline CDR1 reads SNHLY; CDR2 reads FYNNEI. V was trimmed by 4 bases and J by 1 base, leaving 10 bases between them. CDR3 protein: CASSVTLRNTEAFF. CDR3 nucleotides: TGTGCCAGCAGTGTTACCCTCCGGAACACTGAAGCTTTCTTT.

The chain is built from TRBV7-9 and TRBJ1-5; tentative D call: TRBD1 (5 bases). The length of the CDR3 is 14 residues. The germline V and J ends were trimmed by 6 bases and 3 bases, with 12 bases remaining between them. CDR1 SEHNR and CDR2 FQNEAQ come from the germline V gene (reference sequence). The CDR3 coding sequence is TGTGCCAGCAGTCGGGACTTACCCAATCAGCCCCAGCATTTT. Translation gives CASSRDLPNQPQHF. Using reference TRBV7-9 and TRBJ1-5 for the parts outside the CDR3, the full variable domain is DTGVSQNPRHKITKRGQNVTFRCDPISEHNRLYWYRQTLGQGPEFLTYFQNEAQLEKSRLLSDRFSAERPKGSFSTLEIQRTEQGDSAMYLCASSRDLPNQPQHFGDGTRLSIL.

The sample holds a few counts of this clonotype. J is TRBJ1-6 and V is TRBV10-3; D is unclear. Germline CDR1 is ENHRY and CDR2 is SYGVKD. The CDR3 has 14 residues. With 7 bases removed from V and 9 bases from J, the gap between germline ends came to 16 bases. The CDR3 bases are TGTGCCATCACAGGTGACTCCTTGGGTTCACCCCTCCACTTT. Protein sequence: CAITGDSLGSPLHF.

In this sample, this clonotype turned up a few times. The gene calls are TRBV25-1 and TRBJ1-5; weak D call: TRBD1 (6 bases). Germline CDR1 is MGHDK and CDR2 is SYGVNS. The V end was cut by 1 base, the J end by 4 bases, with 11 bases between. This CDR3 is 15 amino acids long. Written as DNA, the CDR3 is TGTGCCAGCAGTGAATTCGCAGGGGAGAATCAGCCCCAGCATTTT. Protein sequence: CASSEFAGENQPQHF.

This clonotype was recorded many times. V is TRBV7-8 and J is TRBJ1-2, with 8 bases aligning to TRBD1. In germline, CDR1 is SGHVS, CDR2 FQNEAQ. Trimming cost V 5 bases and J 1 base; bases outside gene matches: 6. The CDR3 runs 15 residues. In DNA, the CDR3 is TGTGCCAGCAGCCCCAGGACAGGGAATAACTATGGCTACACCTTC. It specifies CASSPRTGNNYGYTF.

This chain joins TRBV18 and TRBJ2-7, with 7 bases fitting TRBD1. With 3 bases clipped from V and 3 bases from J, the junction kept 11 bases outside the gene matches. Germline assignment: CDR1 KGHSH and CDR2 LQKENI. This CDR3 is 16 amino acids long. CDR3 nucleotides: TGTGCCAGCTCACCCCCCCCAGGGGGATGGAGCTACGAGCAGTACTTC. It codes for CASSPPPGGWSYEQYF.

There are a few counts of this clonotype. This chain's CDR3 is CASSPGASYEQYF. CDR3 nucleotide sequence: TGTGCCAGCAGCCCAGGGGCCTCCTACGAGCAGTACTTC. The gene calls are TRBV13 and TRBJ2-7, with a possible D match to TRBD1 (6 bases). The V end lost 5 bases, the J end lost 0 bases, and 8 bases lay between the germline ends. Germline assignment: CDR1 PRHDT and CDR2 FYEKMQ (reference sequence). This CDR3 has 13 amino acids.

This rearrangement joins TRBV11-2 to TRBJ1-4, with no clear D. This CDR3 is built from 13 residues. V was shortened by 3 bases and J by 4 bases, with 6 bases between the two germline ends. Germline V gene lookup returns CDR1 SGHAT and CDR2 FQNNGV. The CDR3 spells CASSFGSNEKLFF. The CDR3 DNA sequence: TGTGCCAGCAGCTTCGGCAGTAATGAAAAACTGTTTTTT.

This clonotype showed up just a few times. The V call is TRBV6-5, the J call TRBJ1-1, with D possibly being TRBD1 (6 bases). The CDR3 totals 17 residues. The V end lost 7 bases, the J end lost 0 bases, and 21 bases lay between the germline ends. CDR1 is MNHEY and CDR2 is SVGAGI in the germline V gene. The CDR3 nucleotides read TGTGCCAGCACCTCCCTGGGCAGGGGACTCATGAACACTGAAGCTTTCTTT. This sequence encodes CASTSLGRGLMNTEAFF.

V is TRBV7-2 and J is TRBJ2-2, with a possible D match to TRBD1 (5 bases). Germline CDR1 reads SGHTA; CDR2 reads FQGNSA. This CDR3 is built from 16 residues. Trimming removed 5 bases at V and 6 bases at J, with 19 bases between. CDR3 loop: CASSGKGLVGAGELFF. CDR3 sequence (DNA): TGTGCCAGCAGCGGAAAGGGGCTAGTAGGTGCCGGGGAGCTGTTTTTT.

This chain uses TRBV20-1 with TRBJ2-1, with 11 nucleotides matching TRBD2. Germline values: CDR1 DFQATT, CDR2 SNEGSKA (reference sequence). CDR3 length: 16 amino acids. Trimming cost V 7 bases and J 3 bases; bases outside gene matches: 11. The CDR3 loop reads CSGSPGTSGLYNEQFF. CDR3 in DNA: TGCAGTGGGTCACCCGGGACTAGCGGACTCTACAATGAGCAGTTCTTC.

The chain recombines TRBV7-2 with TRBJ2-7; perhaps TRBD2 as D (6 bases). The germline CDR1 and CDR2 sequences are SGHTA and FQGNSA. The CDR3 runs 15 residues. Trimming stripped 4 bases from V and 6 bases from J, with 19 bases between. CDR3 sequence (DNA): TGTGCCAGCAGCTCCCAAGCGGGTTCCACTCTCGAGCAGTACTTC. Encoded protein: CASSSQAGSTLEQYF.

This clonotype was detected ten times or more. The V call is TRBV12-3 or TRBV12-4, the J call TRBJ1-5; D uncertain. The length of the CDR3 is 14 residues. Trimming stripped 6 bases from V and 7 bases from J, with 16 bases between. The CDR3 DNA reads TGTGCCAGCAGCTGGAGAAGGCTCGCGCAGCCCCAGCATTTT. Translated: CASSWRRLAQPQHF.

This clonotype was seen only a few times. J is TRBJ2-2 and V is TRBV6-1; a weak D match, TRBD1 (5 bases). CDR3 size: 14 residues. Germline V CDR1 and CDR2: MNHNS, SASEGT. Trimming shortened V by 4 bases and J by 3 bases, and 9 bases separated the two germline ends. The CDR3 protein is CASSGRQYTGELFF. Written as DNA, the CDR3 is TGTGCCAGCAGTGGTCGACAGTACACCGGGGAGCTGTTTTTT.